This TCR beta chain was captured by sequencing in a study of T cells after yellow fever vaccination. Study-wide results and limits: The secondary response was weaker but peaked faster, day 5 versus 15. Few clonotypes appeared in both CD4 and CD8 compartments.

This clonotype has a handful of counts. Its specificity is not known. As TCR cDNA was made by 5'RACE template switching, a universal primer site and UMIs were added. TCRdb fed the 5' RACE reads into MiXCR, producing one record per CDR3 protein. The data contain 200,000 to 300,000 distinct CDR3 sequences, roughly 6.8% of them singletons. V lost 4 bases to trimming and J lost 2 bases, with 12 bases between them. This CDR3 comprises 14 residues. Germline CDR1 LNHDA, CDR2 SQIVND (reference sequence). The chain has TRBV19 and TRBJ2-7, with D possibly being TRBD1 (6 bases). The sequences come from CD4+ T cells sorted from PBMCs, collected on the day of the yellow fever booster vaccination. This TCR was sampled from a man aged 25 to 40 who received the YFV17D yellow fever vaccine. DNA for the CDR3: TGTGCCAGTAGTACGGGACGGGACACCTACGAGCAGTACTTC. This sequence encodes CASSTGRDTYEQYF.